These 15 T cell receptor beta chains share one sample of origin, sequenced in a study of OX40 agonist ivuxolimab in advanced cancers. Sequencing used immunoSEQ multiplex PCR; TCRdb keeps in-frame clones, though not all of them. The sample has approximately 70,000 clones, just over 90% seen once; the top ten hold around 6.3%. This specimen consisted of CD4+ or CD8+ T cells sorted from blood, obtained in a trial of the OX40 agonist ivuxolimab. These TCRs come from an adult with an advanced solid tumor such as melanoma, head and neck, liver or kidney cancer.

There are a few counts of this clone. V gene TRBV5-4 combines with J gene TRBJ1-2; tentatively, D is TRBD1 (6 bases). Trimming took off 3 bases at V and 6 bases at J, with 12 bases between the two ends. Per germline, CDR1 SGHNT and CDR2 YYREEE (reference sequence). The CDR3 is 13 amino acids. The CDR3 region has the DNA TGTGCCAGCAGCTGGGGGGGCGCGGATGGCTACACCTTC. Its protein is CASSWGGADGYTF.

The V gene is TRBV29-1, the J gene TRBJ2-7; D might be TRBD2 (6 bases). Trimming stripped 5 bases from V and 7 bases from J, with 12 bases between. Germline assignment: CDR1 SQVTM and CDR2 ANQGSEA. This CDR3 region has 11 residues. The CDR3 here is CSVFLRGEQYF. The DNA of the CDR3 is TGCAGCGTTTTTCTTCGGGGGGAGCAGTACTTC.

This clone occurred once. V and J are TRBV13 and TRBJ2-7; 9 nucleotides agree with TRBD2. Germline CDR1 reads PRHDT; CDR2 reads FYEKMQ (reference sequence). The trim removed 4 bases at V and 3 bases at J, leaving 10 bases unmatched. The CDR3 covers 16 residues. The CDR3 sequence is CASSSHRTSVFYEQYF. The CDR3 DNA is TGTGCCAGCAGCTCCCACAGGACTAGCGTATTCTACGAGCAGTACTTC.

The V call is TRBV11-2, the J call TRBJ2-7; tentative D call: TRBD1 (6 bases). The germline CDR1 and CDR2 sequences are SGHAT and FQNNGV. Trimming cost V 1 base and J 2 bases, with 9 bases left between them. This CDR3 comprises 14 residues. CDR3 sequence reads: CASSLVAGAYEQYF. The CDR3 DNA sequence: TGTGCCAGCAGCTTAGTGGCAGGGGCCTACGAGCAGTACTTC.

The genes are TRBV10-1 and TRBJ2-6; D is unresolved. V lost 9 bases to trimming and J lost 2 bases, with 8 bases between them. Germline-derived CDR1 and CDR2 are WNHNN and SYGVQD (reference sequence). CDR3 length equals 13 residues. The CDR3 region has the DNA TGCGCCAGTGCGCCGCCTGGGGCCAACGTCCTGACTTTC. Residues: CASAPPGANVLTF.

V gene TRBV6-1 combines with J gene TRBJ1-5; 7 bases align to TRBD1. V was clipped by 2 bases and J by 2 bases; unmatched bases: 9. CDR1 is MNHNS and CDR2 is SASEGT in the germline V gene. The CDR3 length is 17 residues. The CDR3 sequence: CASSERVTGVGNQPQHF. The CDR3 DNA reads as TGTGCCAGCAGTGAACGGGTTACAGGGGTGGGCAATCAGCCCCAGCATTTT.

In this sample, this clone turned up once. The chain carries TRBV28 and TRBJ2-3; TRBD2 might be the D (6 bases). Per the germline V gene, CDR1 is MDHEN and CDR2 is SYDVKM. Trimming took 1 base from V and 2 from J, leaving 19 bases between them. This CDR3 is 18 amino acids long. As DNA, the CDR3 is TGTGCCAGCAGTTTATCGCCGGGGACTCATTTTTACACAGATACGCAGTATTTT. Translating gives CASSLSPGTHFYTDTQYF.

Here the CDR3 reads CASSELFLEGTTGELFF. As DNA, the CDR3 is TGTGCCAGCAGTGAGCTCTTCTTGGAGGGCACCACCGGGGAGCTGTTTTTT. V usage is TRBV6-1 and J usage is TRBJ2-2; D is possibly TRBD2 (6 bases). Trimming pared 3 bases from V and 4 bases from J, leaving 18 bases between. This CDR3 region has 17 residues. In germline, CDR1 is MNHNS, CDR2 SASEGT.

This chain uses TRBV21-1 with TRBJ2-7; TRBD2, the table's D call, was not compared with the DNA. TRBV21-1 is designated a pseudogene. CDR3 length: 15 amino acids. The CDR3 DNA reads as TGTGCCAGCAGCACCCATGGAACGGAGGCCTACGAGCAGTACTTC. Translated, it gives CASSTHGTEAYEQYF.

In the case of this clone: Its ends do not fully match the called genes, so a read error is possible. The chain couples TRBV5-4 to TRBJ2-6, with unresolved D. The CDR3 consists of 16 residues. The germline gives CDR1 SGHNT, CDR2 YYREEE (reference sequence). CDR3 nucleotide sequence: TGCGCCAGCAGCCAAGAAGCCAGCTCTGGGGCCAACGTCCTGACTTTC. It yields the protein CASSQEASSGANVLTF. The complete variable domain, with remaining parts taken from reference TRBV5-4 and TRBJ2-6, reads ETGVTQSPTHLIKTRGQQVTLRCSSQSGHNTVSWYQQALGQGPQFIFQYYREEENGRGNFPPRFSGLQFPNYSSELNVNALELDDSALYLCASSQEASSGANVLTFGAGSRLTVL.

This chain connects TRBV2 to TRBJ2-3; 9 nucleotides align to TRBD2. Per the germline V gene, CDR1 is SNHLY and CDR2 is FYNNEI. The V and J ends lost 4 bases and 4 bases, in that order; junction bases with no gene match: 12. This CDR3 spans 17 amino acids. The CDR3 region has the DNA TGTGCCAGCAGTGGACTGATAGCGGGAGAGAGCCCAGATACGCAGTATTTT. It is translated as CASSGLIAGESPDTQYF.

The chain joins TRBV28 to TRBJ2-7, with D hard to call. The CDR3 length is 14 residues. From germline, CDR1 is MDHEN and CDR2 SYDVKM. V lost 3 bases to trimming and J lost 7 bases, with 16 bases between them. CDR3 DNA: TGTGCCAGCAGTTTTAATCTTGGATATACGGAGCAGTACTTC. This sequence encodes CASSFNLGYTEQYF.

The chain carries TRBV9 and TRBJ1-6, with 11 bases fitting TRBD1. The CDR3 is made up of 14 amino acids. Germline V gives CDR1 SGDLS, CDR2 YYNGEE. Trimming took 4 bases from V and 18 from J; bases not matched to a gene: 12. Written as DNA, the CDR3 is TGTGCCAGCAGCCCCGGGACAGGGGGTGTCAAACCCCACTTT. Translation gives CASSPGTGGVKPHF.

CDR3 amino acids: CASSLMTEGKQFF. The CDR3 DNA sequence: TGTGCCAGCAGCTTAATGACGGAGGGGAAGCAGTTCTTC. The rearrangement joins TRBV5-6 to TRBJ2-1; possible D gene TRBD2, 6 bases. Germline V gene sequence: CDR1 SGHDT, CDR2 YYEEEE. The CDR3 has 13 amino acids. The V end lost 2 bases, the J end lost 11 bases, and 14 bases lay between the germline ends.

The chain combines TRBV11-2 with TRBJ1-2; D is uncertain. Trimming stripped 5 bases from V and 2 bases from J, with 12 bases between. This CDR3 contains 14 residues. Looked up from germline, CDR1 is SGHAT and CDR2 is FQNNGV. The CDR3 protein is CASSPEGPNYGYTF. In DNA form, the CDR3 reads TGTGCCAGCAGCCCCGAAGGGCCAAACTATGGCTACACCTTC.